This T cell receptor beta chain was identified during a study of T cells in Graves' hyperthyroidism and ophthalmopathy. Study-level information: Peripheral blood was taken when the disease was first diagnosed, before any treatment began.

The study, taken as a whole, reports: The model foresaw ophthalmopathy a median around 6.4 months prior to onset. Most thyroid clonotypes expanded above 0.001 were also detected in blood.

Worth noting for this clonotype: The antigen is undetermined. Since a much larger clone is just one base distant, this may be a read error.

Template material for amplifying TCR beta CDR3 regions consisted of RNA transcripts. When the TCR CDR3 underwent first-round RT-PCR, the HTBI primer set was used. Each CDR3 protein gets one entry after TCRdb re-called the multiplex PCR reads with MiXCR. The repertoire holds 650,000 to 750,000 distinct CDR3 sequences, with about 15% as singletons. CDR3 length equals 15 residues. Trimming cost V 5 bases and J 3 bases, with 17 bases left between them. Germline loops: CDR1 MNHEY, CDR2 SVGEGT. Sequencing input: blood. J is TRBJ2-7 and V is TRBV6-2 or TRBV6-3; D gene uncertain. This clonotype was sampled from a woman under 30 with Graves' hyperthyroidism. The CDR3 loop reads CASSLFRATNYEQYF. For the CDR3, the DNA is TGTGCCAGCAGTCTATTCCGGGCAACGAACTACGAGCAGTACTTC.